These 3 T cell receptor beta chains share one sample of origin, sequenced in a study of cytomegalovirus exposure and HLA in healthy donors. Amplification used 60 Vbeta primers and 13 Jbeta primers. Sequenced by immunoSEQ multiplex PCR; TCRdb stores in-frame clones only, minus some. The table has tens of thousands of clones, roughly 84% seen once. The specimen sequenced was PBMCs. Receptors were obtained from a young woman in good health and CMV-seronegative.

CDR3 sequence: CASSEDRGRNYGYTF. The CDR3 nucleotides read TGTGCCAGCTCGGAAGACAGGGGGCGTAACTATGGCTACACCTTC. The chain is built from TRBV18 and TRBJ1-2; 10 nucleotides align to TRBD1. Trimming removed 6 bases from V and 1 base from J; junction bases left unmatched: 5. The CDR3 runs 15 residues. CDR1 is KGHSH and CDR2 is LQKENI in the germline V gene.

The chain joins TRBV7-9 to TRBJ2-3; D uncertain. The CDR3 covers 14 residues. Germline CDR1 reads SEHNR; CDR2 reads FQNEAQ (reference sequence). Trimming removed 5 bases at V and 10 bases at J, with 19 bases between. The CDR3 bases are TGTGCCAGCAGCCTTCCCCCTGTTGAGTTAGCGCAGTATTTT. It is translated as CASSLPPVELAQYF.

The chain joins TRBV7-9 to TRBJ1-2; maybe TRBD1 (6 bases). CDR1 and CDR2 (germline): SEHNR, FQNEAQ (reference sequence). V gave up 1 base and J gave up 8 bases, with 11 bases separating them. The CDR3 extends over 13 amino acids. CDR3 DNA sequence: TGTGCCAGCAGCTTAGTACCGGGACACGGCTACACCTTC. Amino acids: CASSLVPGHGYTF.